A single sample is the source of the 26 T cell receptor beta chains below, sequenced in a study of CD8 T cells in ankylosing spondylitis. A single record per CDR3 protein comes from TCRdb applying MiXCR to the 5' RACE reads. The data show approximately 250,000 distinct CDR3 sequences, less than 9.5% seen once. Input material: blood, either unsorted or a sorted T cell fraction (not recorded which). Receptors originate from a female donor with ankylosing spondylitis or in good health (not recorded which).

Many counts were recorded for this clonotype. The rearrangement links TRBV27 to TRBJ2-1; weak D call: TRBD2 (5 bases). The V and J ends lost 2 bases and 1 base respectively, with 15 bases between them. The CDR3 consists of 17 residues. Germline-derived CDR1 and CDR2 are MNHEY and SMNVEV (reference sequence). CDR3 nucleotide sequence: TGTGCCAGCAGTTTAGCGGGTCCTCGACAATCCTACAATGAGCAGTTCTTC. It specifies CASSLAGPRQSYNEQFF.

This clonotype has ten or more counts. The genes are TRBV6-2 or TRBV6-3 and TRBJ1-1, with 8 nucleotides matching TRBD1. CDR1 and CDR2 (germline): MNHEY, SVGEGT. V dropped 5 bases and J dropped 9; count of bases not matched to a gene: 14. The CDR3 runs 15 residues. The CDR3 bases are TGTGCCAGCAGTCTTTTCCGGTCCGGGACAGGCAAAGCTTTCTTT. It translates to CASSLFRSGTGKAFF.

This clonotype was counted at least ten times. This chain connects TRBV5-1 to TRBJ2-3, with D maybe TRBD2 (6 bases). The CDR3 loop spans 14 amino acids. V shed 7 bases and J shed 0 bases, with 12 bases lying between them. The V gene's germline CDR1 is SGHRS and CDR2 YFSETQ. CDR3 DNA sequence: TGCGCCAGCCGGGGAGCGGGTAGCACAGATACGCAGTATTTT. Amino acid sequence: CASRGAGSTDTQYF.

This clonotype came up a few times. This chain connects TRBV7-2 to TRBJ2-7; 8 bases agree with TRBD2. Trimming removed 2 bases from V and 2 bases from J; junction bases left unmatched: 8. This CDR3 spans 16 amino acids. The V gene's germline CDR1 is SGHTA and CDR2 FQGNSA. The CDR3 DNA sequence: TGTGCCAGCAGCTTACTAGCGGGCACCATGCCCTACGAGCAGTACTTC. The encoded protein is CASSLLAGTMPYEQYF.

In this sample, this clonotype turned up many times. Sequence at one end of the junction differs from germline and may be a read error. This rearrangement joins TRBV12-3 or TRBV12-4 to TRBJ2-7, with D unclear. CDR3 length: 11 amino acids. The CDR3 sequence: CASSLGGEQYF. DNA of the CDR3: TGTGCCAGCAGCTTAGGTGGCGAGCAGTACTTC.

This clonotype was counted ten times or more. The chain employs TRBV29-1 and TRBJ1-1, with 11 bases matching TRBD1. Trimming removed 8 bases from V and 4 bases from J; junction bases left unmatched: 6. The CDR3 runs 13 residues. Germline CDR1 SQVTM, CDR2 ANQGSEA. CDR3 sequence (DNA): TGCAGCTTAGGACAGGGGGCAGGCACTGAAGCTTTCTTT. It yields the protein CSLGQGAGTEAFF.

This clonotype has a count of ten or more. This chain uses TRBV6-5 with TRBJ2-1; D is possibly TRBD2 (5 bases). Germline V CDR1 and CDR2: MNHEY, SVGAGI. This CDR3 region has 12 residues. V was cut by 8 bases and J by 3 bases, with 8 bases left in between. The CDR3 here is CASGLRYNEQFF. CDR3 coding DNA: TGTGCCAGCGGACTCCGCTACAATGAGCAGTTCTTC.

This clonotype showed up just a few times. The CDR3 DNA sequence: TGTGCCACCAGCAGACTACTAAACAGGGACCTCTACAATGAGCAGTTCTTC. Translation gives CATSRLLNRDLYNEQFF. The chain employs TRBV15 and TRBJ2-1; perhaps TRBD1 as D (6 bases). V gave up 2 bases and J gave up 3 bases, with 17 bases separating them. Germline-derived CDR1 and CDR2 are LNHNV and YYDKDF (reference sequence). This CDR3 spans 17 amino acids.

This clonotype occurred many times. The chain's CDR3 is CASSSTGTATGELFF. The CDR3 coding sequence is TGTGCCAGCAGCAGTACCGGGACAGCCACCGGGGAGCTGTTTTTT. This rearrangement joins TRBV28 to TRBJ2-2, with 7 bases identical to TRBD1. V was pared by 6 bases and J by 4 bases, with 8 bases of the junction left unmatched. CDR1 MDHEN and CDR2 SYDVKM come from the germline V gene. This CDR3 is 15 amino acids long.

Turning to this clonotype: A much more abundant neighbour one base away suggests this may be a read error. This chain links TRBV7-3 with TRBJ2-3; no clear D. The germline gives CDR1 SGHTA, CDR2 FQGTGA. The V and J ends lost 3 bases and 10 bases respectively, with 17 bases between them. The CDR3 is 14 amino acids. This CDR3 reads CASSFQPSSNPQYF. The CDR3 bases are TGTGCCAGCAGCTTTCAACCCTCCTCGAATCCGCAGTATTTT.

This clonotype was seen ten or more times. CDR3 sequence: CASSFPVETDTQYF. The CDR3 DNA reads as TGTGCCAGCAGCTTCCCCGTGGAGACAGATACGCAGTATTTT. The chain joins TRBV5-4 to TRBJ2-3; no definite D call. Trimming removed 2 bases at V and 3 bases at J, with 10 bases between. CDR3 length equals 14 residues. Germline values: CDR1 SGHNT, CDR2 YYREEE (reference sequence). The full variable domain, its missing parts supplied by reference TRBV5-4 and TRBJ2-3, is ETGVTQSPTHLIKTRGQQVTLRCSSQSGHNTVSWYQQALGQGPQFIFQYYREEENGRGNFPPRFSGLQFPNYSSELNVNALELDDSALYLCASSFPVETDTQYFGPGTRLTVL.

This clonotype appeared many times. This CDR3 is CASSAASSYNEQFF. In nucleotides, the CDR3 is TGTGCCAGCAGTGCGGCTAGCTCCTACAATGAGCAGTTCTTC. V gene TRBV2 combines with J gene TRBJ2-1, with D hard to call. The germline gives CDR1 SNHLY, CDR2 FYNNEI. V dropped 4 bases and J dropped 0 bases, with 7 bases sitting between them. The CDR3 consists of 14 residues.

This clonotype was recorded at least ten times. V gene TRBV12-3 or TRBV12-4 combines with J gene TRBJ2-3; the D gene could be TRBD1 or TRBD2 (5 bases each). The V gene lost 6 bases and the J gene lost 5 bases, with 21 bases spanning the gap. This CDR3 is built from 16 residues. The CDR3 DNA follows: TGTGCCAGCAGCTCCCAAGGGGAGCGTCTTTTAGATACGCAGTATTTT. Protein: CASSSQGERLLDTQYF.

This clonotype was seen at least ten times. The CDR3 region is CSARREAPWNEQYF. CDR3 nucleotides: TGCAGTGCTAGGCGCGAGGCACCCTGGAATGAGCAGTACTTC. The V and J genes are TRBV20-1 and TRBJ2-7; D ambiguous. V was pared by 3 bases and J by 7 bases, with 19 bases between. The CDR3 is 14 amino acids. Germline V gene lookup returns CDR1 DFQATT and CDR2 SNEGSKA (reference sequence).

Ten or more counts support this clonotype. The chain couples TRBV11-1 to TRBJ1-1; D is ambiguous. This CDR3 region has 12 residues. Between the trimmed V and J ends, which lost 1 base and 5 bases, there was a span of 5 bases. Germline V lookup: CDR1 SGHAT, CDR2 FQDESV (reference sequence). The CDR3 is CASSLGRTEAFF. The CDR3 DNA is TGTGCCAGCAGCTTAGGTCGAACTGAAGCTTTCTTT.

This rearrangement joins TRBV4-2 to TRBJ1-3; 12 nucleotides align to TRBD1. From germline, CDR1 is LGHNA and CDR2 YNFKEQ. The length of the CDR3 is 18 residues. V dropped 0 bases and J dropped 4; count of bases not matched to a gene: 7. The CDR3 DNA is TGTGCCAGCAGCCAAGAAATGGGACAGGGGGCGCGAGGAAACACCATATATTTT. Protein product: CASSQEMGQGARGNTIYF.

The sample holds many counts of this clonotype. At one boundary the junction diverges from the germline segment, which might be a read error. The chain has TRBV29-1 and TRBJ2-1; 8 bases line up with TRBD1. The germline V gene encodes CDR1 SQVTM and CDR2 ANQGSEA. This CDR3 contains 13 residues. CDR3 in amino acids: CSVEGQGMNEQFF. The CDR3 DNA reads TGCAGCGTCGAAGGACAGGGCATGAATGAGCAGTTCTTC.

This clonotype was picked up many times. This chain connects TRBV19 to TRBJ2-7; no clear D. This CDR3 comprises 15 residues. Per germline, CDR1 LNHDA and CDR2 SQIVND (reference sequence). Trimming shortened V by 2 bases and J by 1 base, and 12 bases separated the two germline ends. CDR3 sequence (DNA): TGTGCCAGTAGTATAACCCCGGCCTTTTCCTACGAGCAGTACTTC. Its translation is CASSITPAFSYEQYF.

This clonotype was seen a handful of times. The DNA of the CDR3 is TGTGCCAGCAGCTTGAAGAGGGAGATTCAAGAGACCCAGTACTTC. It is translated as CASSLKREIQETQYF. The V call is TRBV5-4, the J call TRBJ2-5, with D possibly being TRBD2 (5 bases). The V end lost 1 base, the J end lost 2 bases, and 12 bases lay between the germline ends. Germline V CDR1 and CDR2: SGHNT, YYREEE (reference sequence). The CDR3 runs 15 residues.

The chain links TRBV12-3 or TRBV12-4 to TRBJ2-7, with a weak D call TRBD1 (8 bases). Trimming stripped 1 base from V and 5 bases from J, with 12 bases between. The CDR3 totals 14 residues. This CDR3 is CASSLGQGRDEQYF. CDR3 nucleotides: TGTGCCAGCAGTTTAGGACAGGGGAGGGACGAGCAGTACTTC.

This clonotype was found a few times. The rearrangement joins TRBV12-3 or TRBV12-4 to TRBJ2-5, with D perhaps matching TRBD1 (6 bases). CDR3 length: 14 residues. V shed 6 bases and J shed 0 bases, with 11 bases lying between them. The chain's CDR3 is CASREQGNQETQYF. The CDR3 bases are TGTGCCAGCAGGGAACAGGGAAACCAAGAGACCCAGTACTTC.

The table lists this clonotype with many counts. The J gene is TRBJ2-1, the V gene TRBV20-1; the match to TRBD2 covers 9 bases. V lost 2 bases to trimming and J lost 2 bases; unmatched junction nucleotides: 4. The CDR3 consists of 15 residues. Germline-derived CDR1 and CDR2 are DFQATT and SNEGSKA (reference sequence). Here the CDR3 DNA reads TGCAGTGCTAGAAGGACTAGCGCAACCTACAATGAGCAGTTCTTC. It specifies CSARRTSATYNEQFF.

This clonotype has more than one count but fewer than ten. The chain is built from TRBV6-7 and TRBJ2-7; 7 bases align to TRBD2. TRBV6-7 is an ORF; its function is uncertain. Trimming removed 3 bases from V and 1 base from J; junction bases left unmatched: 9. The length of the CDR3 is 16 residues. The CDR3 sequence is CASSYSGLFTSYEQYF. CDR3 nucleotides: TGTGCCAGCAGTTATAGCGGGCTCTTCACATCCTACGAGCAGTACTTC.

Points on this clonotype: A single base separates this from a much larger clone, so it may be a read error. V gene TRBV29-1 combines with J gene TRBJ1-2; D might be TRBD1 (5 bases). CDR1 and CDR2 (germline): SQVTM, ANQGSEA. CDR3 length: 11 amino acids. With 7 bases removed from V and 6 bases from J, the gap between germline ends came to 12 bases. CDR3 coding DNA: TGCAGCGCGACTGGGGCGCATGGCTACACCTTC. It is translated as CSATGAHGYTF.

This clonotype was detected only a few times. The rearrangement uses TRBV30 and TRBJ2-1; TRBD2 might be the D (6 bases). Germline V gene data show CDR1 as GTSNPN and CDR2 as SVGIG (reference sequence). The CDR3 length is 13 residues. Trimming shortened V by 2 bases and J by 9 bases, and 14 bases separated the two germline ends. In DNA, the CDR3 is TGTGCCTGGAGTCGGGGGAACCGAGCTGAGCAGTTCTTC. Amino acid sequence: CAWSRGNRAEQFF.

The chain links TRBV7-2 to TRBJ2-2; a weak D match, TRBD1 (5 bases). CDR1 is SGHTA, CDR2 FQGNSA, per germline. The CDR3 totals 15 residues. V lost 2 bases, J lost 6 bases, and 13 bases lay in between. CDR3 protein: CASSLKSMGPGELFF. Here the CDR3 DNA reads TGTGCCAGCAGCTTAAAGAGTATGGGGCCCGGGGAGCTGTTTTTT.